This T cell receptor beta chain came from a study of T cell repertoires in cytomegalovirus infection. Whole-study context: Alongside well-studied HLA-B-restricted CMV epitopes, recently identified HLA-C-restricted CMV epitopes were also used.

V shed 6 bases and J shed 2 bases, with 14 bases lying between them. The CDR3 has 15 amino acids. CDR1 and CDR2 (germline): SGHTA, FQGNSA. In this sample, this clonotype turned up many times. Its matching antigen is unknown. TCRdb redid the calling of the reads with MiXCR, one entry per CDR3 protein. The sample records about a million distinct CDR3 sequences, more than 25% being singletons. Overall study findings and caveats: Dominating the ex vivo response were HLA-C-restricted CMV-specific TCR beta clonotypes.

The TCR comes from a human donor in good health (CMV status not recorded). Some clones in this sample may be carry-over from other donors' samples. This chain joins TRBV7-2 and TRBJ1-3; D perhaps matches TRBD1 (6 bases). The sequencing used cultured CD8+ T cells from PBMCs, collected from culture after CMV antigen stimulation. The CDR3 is CASSKREGAGNTIYF. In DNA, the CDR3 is TGTGCCAGCAGTAAACGGGAGGGGGCTGGAAACACCATATATTTT.